The clone carrying this TCR beta chain has a single count. This entry comes from a study of blood T cell repertoires in COVID-19. Study-wide background: Acute and convalescent COVID-19 specimens originated in the United States, Italy and Spain. PBMCs, B-cell-depleted T cells, or T cells were the source of the cDNA or gDNA that made up the material.

V was pared by 1 base and J by 7 bases, with 5 bases of the junction left unmatched. There are 16 residues in the CDR3. The germline gives CDR1 LGHNA, CDR2 YNFKEQ. In the original processing: Cell counts per sample came from amplifying reference gene primers. The protocol was immunoSEQ multiplex PCR, while the TCRdb copy is restricted to in-frame clones and leaves out a portion. That table gives V, J and clone size, and the DNA gave D and trimming. The data show 150,000 to 200,000 clones, with 75% to 95% seen just once and nearly 0.55% held by the top ten. The sample was peripheral blood. The receptor's source is a man between 45 and 60 years old with acute or convalescent COVID-19. V gene TRBV4-2 combines with J gene TRBJ2-1, with TRBD2 identical over 12 bases. The CDR3 reads CASSQGRLAGGNEQFF. CDR3 nucleotides: TGTGCCAGCAGCCAAGGCCGGCTAGCGGGGGGGAATGAGCAGTTCTTC.